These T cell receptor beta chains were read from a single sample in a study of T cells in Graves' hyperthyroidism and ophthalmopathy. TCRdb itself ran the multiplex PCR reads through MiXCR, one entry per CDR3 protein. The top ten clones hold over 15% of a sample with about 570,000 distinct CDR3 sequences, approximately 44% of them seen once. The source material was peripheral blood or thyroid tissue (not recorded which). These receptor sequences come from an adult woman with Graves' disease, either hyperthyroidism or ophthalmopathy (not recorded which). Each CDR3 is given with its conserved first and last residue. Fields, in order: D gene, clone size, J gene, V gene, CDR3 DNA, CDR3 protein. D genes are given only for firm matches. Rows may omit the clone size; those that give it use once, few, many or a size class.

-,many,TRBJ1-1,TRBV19,TGTGCCAGTAGTATAGACGGGGGCAACACTGAAGCTTTCTTT,CASSIDGGNTEAFF
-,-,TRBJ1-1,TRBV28,TGTGCCACCCTGGGGGGGGATTTTGGGGACACTGAAGCTTTCTTT,CATLGGDFGDTEAFF
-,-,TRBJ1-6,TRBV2,TGTGCCAGCAGTATCACGGGCGACTCACCCCTCCACTTT,CASSITGDSPLHF
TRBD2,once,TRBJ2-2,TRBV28,TGTGCCAGCAGTTTGGGGGGAGGGGCCGCACGGGAGCTGTTTTTT,CASSLGGGAARELFF
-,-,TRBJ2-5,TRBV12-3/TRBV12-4,TGTGCCAGCAGCACGGACAGACAGCCCCAGTACTTC,CASSTDRQPQYF
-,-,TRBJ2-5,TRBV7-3,TGTGCCAGCAGCTTGACAGGAGGGGCAGAGACCCAGTACTTC,CASSLTGGAETQYF
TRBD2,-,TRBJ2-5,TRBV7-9,TGTGCCAGCAGCCTCGGGACTAGAGCAGACCAAGAGACCCAGTACTTC,CASSLGTRADQETQYF
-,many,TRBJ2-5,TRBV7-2,TGTGCCAGCAGCGTTCGTCTAACGGAGGGGGAGACCCAGTACTTC,CASSVRLTEGETQYF
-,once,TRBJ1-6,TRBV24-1,TGTGCCACCAGTGATTTGGGCTCCTATAATTCACCCCTCCACTTT,CATSDLGSYNSPLHF
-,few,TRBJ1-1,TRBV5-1,TGCGCCAGCAACCCGCAGGGCTTGAACACTGAAGCTTTCTTT,CASNPQGLNTEAFF
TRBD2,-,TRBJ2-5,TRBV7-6,TGTGCCAGCAGCTTTGGTACTAGCGGGAGGGCCCGGGAGACCCAGTACTTC,CASSFGTSGRARETQYF
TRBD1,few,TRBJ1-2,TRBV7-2,TGTGCCAGCTCTCGACAGGGGGGGATCTACACCTTC,CASSRQGGIYTF
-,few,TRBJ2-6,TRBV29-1,TGCAGCGTTGAATTTGGGGCCAACGTCCTGACTTTC,CSVEFGANVLTF